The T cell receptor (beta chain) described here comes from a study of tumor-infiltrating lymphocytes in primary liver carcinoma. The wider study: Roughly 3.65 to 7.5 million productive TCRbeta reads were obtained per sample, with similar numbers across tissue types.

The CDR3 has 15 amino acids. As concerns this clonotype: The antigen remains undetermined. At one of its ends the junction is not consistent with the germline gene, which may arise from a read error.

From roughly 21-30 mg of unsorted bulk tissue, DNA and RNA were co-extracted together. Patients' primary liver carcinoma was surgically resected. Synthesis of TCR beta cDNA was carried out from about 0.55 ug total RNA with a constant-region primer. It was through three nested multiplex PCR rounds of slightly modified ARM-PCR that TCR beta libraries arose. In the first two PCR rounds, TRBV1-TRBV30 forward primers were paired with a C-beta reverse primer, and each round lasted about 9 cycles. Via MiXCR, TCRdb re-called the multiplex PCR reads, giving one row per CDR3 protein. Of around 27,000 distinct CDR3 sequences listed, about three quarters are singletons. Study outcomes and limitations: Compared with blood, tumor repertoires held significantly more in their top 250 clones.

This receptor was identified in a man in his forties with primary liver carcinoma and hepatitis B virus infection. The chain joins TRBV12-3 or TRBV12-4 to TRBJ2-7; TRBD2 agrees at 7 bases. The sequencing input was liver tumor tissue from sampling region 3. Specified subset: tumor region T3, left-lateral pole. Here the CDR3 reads CVSGRGTGGPYEEYF. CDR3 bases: TGTGTCAGCGGCCGAGGGACGGGGGGACCCTACGAGGAGTACTTC.